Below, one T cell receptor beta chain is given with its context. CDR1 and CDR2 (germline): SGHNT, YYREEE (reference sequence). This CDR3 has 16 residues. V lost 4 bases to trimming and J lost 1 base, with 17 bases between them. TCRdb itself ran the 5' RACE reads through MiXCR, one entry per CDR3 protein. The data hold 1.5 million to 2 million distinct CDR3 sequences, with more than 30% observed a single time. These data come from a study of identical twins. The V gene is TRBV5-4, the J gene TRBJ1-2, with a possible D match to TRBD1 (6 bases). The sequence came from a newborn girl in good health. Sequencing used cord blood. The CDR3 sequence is CASSPGGGNFNYGYTF. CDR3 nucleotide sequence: TGTGCCAGCAGCCCGGGTGGGGGCAATTTTAACTATGGCTACACCTTC.